The 24 T cell receptor beta chains presented below share a single source sample, sequenced in a study of OX40 agonist ivuxolimab in advanced cancers. Libraries were prepared by immunoSEQ multiplex PCR; TCRdb keeps only in-frame clonotypes and omits some of them. The table lists 70,000 to 95,000 clones, approximately 87% of them singletons. Sequenced here: CD4+ or CD8+ T cells sorted from blood, sampled in a trial of the OX40 agonist ivuxolimab. These receptors were taken from an adult with an advanced solid tumor such as melanoma, head and neck, liver or kidney cancer.

This clone was seen just once. V and J are TRBV7-9 and TRBJ2-7; the D gene is possibly TRBD1 (7 bases). Trimming cost V 5 bases and J 7 bases, with 9 bases left between them. The V gene's germline CDR1 is SEHNR and CDR2 FQNEAQ (reference sequence). CDR3 length equals 11 residues. The CDR3 reads CASSAGGEQYF. As DNA, the CDR3 is TGTGCCAGCAGCGCAGGGGGGGAGCAGTACTTC.

Here the CDR3 DNA reads TGTGCCACCAGCAGAGCTACTGCAGGGGGGGAGACCCAGTACTTC. Translation: CATSRATAGGETQYF. The V and J genes are TRBV15 and TRBJ2-5; a possible D gene is TRBD1 (7 bases). The germline CDR1 and CDR2 sequences are LNHNV and YYDKDF (reference sequence). This CDR3 has 15 residues. Trimming left V 1 base short and J 5 bases short, with 14 bases between. Filled out from reference TRBV15 and TRBJ2-5, the complete variable domain reads DAMVIQNPRYQVTQFGKPVTLSCSQTLNHNVMYWYQQKSSQAPKLLFHYYDKDFNNEADTPDNFQSRRPNTSFCFLDIRSPGLGDTAMYLCATSRATAGGETQYFGPGTRLLVL.

The V and J genes are TRBV27 and TRBJ2-7, with a tentative D call TRBD2 (6 bases). This CDR3 has 13 residues. Germline V CDR1 and CDR2: MNHEY, SMNVEV (reference sequence). Trimming took 8 bases from V and 2 from J, leaving 13 bases between them. The CDR3 DNA is TGTGCCAGCGCCGTGGCGGGGCCCTACGAGCAGTACTTC. The encoded protein is CASAVAGPYEQYF.

The chain joins TRBV19 to TRBJ2-3; 10 bases agree with TRBD2. V dropped 6 bases and J dropped 9; count of bases not matched to a gene: 3. Germline CDR1 is LNHDA and CDR2 is SQIVND (reference sequence). The CDR3 runs to 12 residues. CDR3 in DNA: TGTGCCAGTAGAGGGACTAGCGACACGCAGTATTTT. Residues: CASRGTSDTQYF.

This clone was seen just once. V gene TRBV11-2 combines with J gene TRBJ1-3; the D is unclear. The germline V gene has CDR1 SGHAT and CDR2 FQNNGV. Deletions cut 5 bases from V and 4 bases from J, with 18 bases between. The CDR3 sequence is 16 residues long. Written as DNA, the CDR3 is TGTGCCAGCAGCCCCAACTCAGGATTTACAGGAAACACCATATATTTT. This encodes CASSPNSGFTGNTIYF. The full variable domain, in which reference TRBV11-2 and TRBJ1-3 provide the parts outside the CDR3, is EAGVAQSPRYKIIEKRQSVAFWCNPISGHATLYWYQQILGQGPKLLIQFQNNGVVDDSQLPKDRFSAERLKGVDSTLKIQPAKLEDSAVYLCASSPNSGFTGNTIYFGEGSWLTVV.

V gene TRBV19 combines with J gene TRBJ2-5, with 9 nucleotides matching TRBD2. There are 16 residues in the CDR3. CDR1 is LNHDA and CDR2 is SQIVND in the germline V gene (reference sequence). The junction had 6 bases not matched to a gene; V was cut back by 4 bases and J by 0 bases. The CDR3 loop reads CASSKHGGGDQETQYF. The DNA for the CDR3 is TGTGCCAGTAGTAAGCACGGCGGGGGGGACCAAGAGACCCAGTACTTC. The full variable domain, rest sourced from reference TRBV19 and TRBJ2-5, is DGGITQSPKYLFRKEGQNVTLSCEQNLNHDAMYWYRQDPGQGLRLIYYSQIVNDFQKGDIAEGYSVSREKKESFPLTVTSAQKNPTAFYLCASSKHGGGDQETQYFGPGTRLLVL.

The J gene is TRBJ2-5, the V gene TRBV5-7; 9 nucleotides match TRBD1. TRBV5-7 has ORF status, its function being uncertain. The length of the CDR3 is 16 residues. The ends lost 4 bases at V and 3 bases at J; junction bases unmatched: 10. The DNA of the CDR3 is TGTGCCAGCAGCCGGAGCAAATGGGACAGGGAAGAGACCCAGTACTTC. Encoded protein: CASSRSKWDREETQYF.

The CDR3 sequence: CASRTGRSEKLFF. In nucleotides, the CDR3 is TGTGCCAGTAGGACAGGGAGGAGTGAAAAACTGTTTTTT. The V and J genes are TRBV19 and TRBJ1-4, with TRBD1 identical over 7 bases. Germline lookup yields CDR1 LNHDA and CDR2 SQIVND (reference sequence). This CDR3 contains 13 residues. J gave up 7 bases and V 6 bases, and 5 bases lay outside the gene matches.

V and J are TRBV5-1 and TRBJ1-1; D might be TRBD1 (6 bases). Germline CDR1 reads SGHRS; CDR2 reads YFSETQ. V lost 2 bases and J 7 bases, leaving 12 bases between the germline ends. This CDR3 is 13 amino acids long. DNA of the CDR3: TGCGCCAGCAGCTTATTCTTGGACAGTGAAGCTTTCTTT. Translating gives CASSLFLDSEAFF.

The rearrangement uses TRBV2 and TRBJ2-3, with TRBD2 matching 10 bases. This CDR3 has 15 residues. Germline V CDR1 and CDR2: SNHLY, FYNNEI. J was trimmed by 4 bases and V by 4 bases; bases with no gene match: 5. This chain's CDR3 is CASSGAGGRADTQYF. The CDR3 coding sequence is TGTGCCAGCAGTGGAGCGGGGGGGCGCGCAGATACGCAGTATTTT. The full variable domain, in which reference TRBV2 and TRBJ2-3 provide the parts outside the CDR3, is EPEVTQTPSHQVTQMGQEVILRCVPISNHLYFYWYRQILGQKVEFLVSFYNNEISEKSEIFDDQFSVERPDGSNFTLKIRSTKLEDSAMYFCASSGAGGRADTQYFGPGTRLTVL.

This clone has a handful of counts. V and J are TRBV29-1 and TRBJ2-5; 8 nucleotides agree with TRBD2. The trim removed 7 bases at V and 4 bases at J, leaving 11 bases unmatched. The CDR3 totals 14 residues. Germline CDR1 is SQVTM and CDR2 is ANQGSEA. The CDR3, as DNA: TGCAGCGCTCCGGGACTAGATAGTTTAGAGACCCAGTACTTC. Translated, it gives CSAPGLDSLETQYF.

The chain carries TRBV5-6 and TRBJ2-7, with 7 positions matching TRBD1. Per germline, CDR1 SGHDT and CDR2 YYEEEE. V was clipped by 3 bases and J by 0 bases; unmatched bases: 3. This CDR3 contains 14 residues. CDR3: CASSWTGPSYEQYF. In nucleotides, the CDR3 is TGTGCCAGCAGCTGGACAGGTCCCTCCTACGAGCAGTACTTC.

This clone was picked up one time. V is TRBV5-4 and J is TRBJ2-3; no definite D call. The CDR3 totals 14 residues. Germline CDR1 reads SGHNT; CDR2 reads YYREEE (reference sequence). Between the trimmed V and J ends, which lost 4 bases and 1 base, there was a span of 10 bases. Here the CDR3 reads CASSARLGTDTQYF. DNA for the CDR3: TGTGCCAGCAGCGCCAGACTCGGCACAGATACGCAGTATTTT.

V is TRBV11-2 and J is TRBJ2-1; 7 bases agree with TRBD1. Germline lookup yields CDR1 SGHAT and CDR2 FQNNGV. The CDR3 sequence is 15 residues long. The V gene end was trimmed by 6 bases and the J gene end by 0 bases; junction bases not matched to a gene: 5. DNA of the CDR3: TGTGCCAGCAGTCGAGGGACAGACTCCTACAATGAGCAGTTCTTC. This translates into CASSRGTDSYNEQFF. Variable domain in full (rest from reference TRBV11-2 and TRBJ2-1): EAGVAQSPRYKIIEKRQSVAFWCNPISGHATLYWYQQILGQGPKLLIQFQNNGVVDDSQLPKDRFSAERLKGVDSTLKIQPAKLEDSAVYLCASSRGTDSYNEQFFGPGTRLTVL.

The chain carries TRBV5-8 and TRBJ1-4; no firm D call. The V end was cut by 1 base, the J end by 7 bases, with 2 bases between. The CDR3 covers 11 residues. From germline, CDR1 is SGHTS and CDR2 YDEGEE. As DNA, the CDR3 is TGTGCCAGCAGCTTGATTGAAAAACTGTTTTTT. Its protein product is CASSLIEKLFF.

The genes are TRBV7-2 and TRBJ1-1; TRBD1 aligns across 8 bases. Unmatched junction bases numbered 3, after V lost 2 bases and J lost 4 bases. Looked up from germline, CDR1 is SGHTA and CDR2 is FQGNSA. There are 14 residues in the CDR3. CDR3 sequence reads: CASSLQGAGTEAFF. The CDR3 DNA is TGTGCCAGCAGCTTACAGGGGGCCGGCACTGAAGCTTTCTTT.

This chain links TRBV7-9 with TRBJ2-1; TRBD2 agrees at 8 bases. The CDR3 extends over 14 amino acids. Germline values: CDR1 SEHNR, CDR2 FQNEAQ (reference sequence). After removal of 5 bases from V and 5 bases from J, the junction contained 5 bases not matched to a gene. The CDR3 reads CASSPTSGDNEQFF. The CDR3 DNA is TGTGCCAGCAGCCCAACTAGCGGAGACAATGAGCAGTTCTTC.

V is TRBV14 and J is TRBJ2-1; 7 bases map to TRBD2. V was pared by 3 bases and J by 3 bases, with 8 bases of the junction left unmatched. Germline V lookup: CDR1 SGHDN, CDR2 FVKESK. The CDR3 has 16 amino acids. The CDR3 DNA follows: TGTGCCAGCAGCCAGATACTCGGGGGGAGCTACAATGAGCAGTTCTTC. Translation: CASSQILGGSYNEQFF.

The chain recombines TRBV5-1 with TRBJ2-2, with 8 bases matching TRBD1. The CDR3 extends over 15 amino acids. Germline values: CDR1 SGHRS, CDR2 YFSETQ. The CDR3 reads CASGTGELNTGELFF. In nucleotides, the CDR3 is TGCGCATCCGGGACAGGTGAACTGAACACCGGGGAGCTGTTTTTT.

This clone turned up a few times. J is TRBJ1-1 and V is TRBV9, with D unclear. CDR3 length: 13 amino acids. V lost 0 bases, J lost 1 base, and 4 bases lay in between. Germline V CDR1 and CDR2: SGDLS, YYNGEE. The CDR3 DNA reads TGTGCCAGCAGCGTAGCCCAGAACACTGAAGCTTTCTTT. This codes for CASSVAQNTEAFF.

V gene TRBV7-2 combines with J gene TRBJ2-3, with no clear D. CDR1 is SGHTA and CDR2 is FQGNSA in the germline V gene. The CDR3 is 14 amino acids. V lost 3 bases and J lost 4, with 11 bases in between. CDR3 region: CASSLTPGADTQYF. CDR3 DNA sequence: TGTGCCAGCAGCTTGACACCGGGCGCAGATACGCAGTATTTT. Using reference TRBV7-2 and TRBJ2-3 for the parts outside the CDR3, the full variable domain is GAGVSQSPSNKVTEKGKDVELRCDPISGHTALYWYRQSLGQGLEFLIYFQGNSAPDKSGLPSDRFSAERTGGSVSTLTIQRTQQEDSAVYLCASSLTPGADTQYFGPGTRLTVL.

The V and J genes are TRBV10-3 and TRBJ1-2; D gene uncertain. The CDR3 sequence is 11 residues long. The germline gives CDR1 ENHRY, CDR2 SYGVKD. Trimming left V 3 bases short and J 3 bases short, with 2 bases between. CDR3 in amino acids: CAISDDYGYTF. The CDR3 nucleotides are TGTGCCATCAGTGACGACTATGGCTACACCTTC.

A single count supports this clone. V is TRBV6-1 and J is TRBJ1-3; the D gene is possibly TRBD1 (6 bases). Trimming left V 10 bases short and J 2 bases short, with 15 bases between. There are 14 residues in the CDR3. Germline V gene lookup returns CDR1 MNHNS and CDR2 SASEGT. CDR3 DNA sequence: TGTGCCATCCGGACAGATGGTACTGGAAACACCATATATTTT. This encodes CAIRTDGTGNTIYF.

The chain recombines TRBV19 with TRBJ1-6, with TRBD1 matching 7 bases. From germline, CDR1 is LNHDA and CDR2 SQIVND (reference sequence). Losses at the gene ends were 5 bases for V and 8 bases for J; bases not matched to a gene: 3. This CDR3 contains 13 residues. The CDR3 DNA reads as TGTGCCAGTAGTCCGGGACAGTATTCACCCCTCCACTTT. This gives the protein CASSPGQYSPLHF.